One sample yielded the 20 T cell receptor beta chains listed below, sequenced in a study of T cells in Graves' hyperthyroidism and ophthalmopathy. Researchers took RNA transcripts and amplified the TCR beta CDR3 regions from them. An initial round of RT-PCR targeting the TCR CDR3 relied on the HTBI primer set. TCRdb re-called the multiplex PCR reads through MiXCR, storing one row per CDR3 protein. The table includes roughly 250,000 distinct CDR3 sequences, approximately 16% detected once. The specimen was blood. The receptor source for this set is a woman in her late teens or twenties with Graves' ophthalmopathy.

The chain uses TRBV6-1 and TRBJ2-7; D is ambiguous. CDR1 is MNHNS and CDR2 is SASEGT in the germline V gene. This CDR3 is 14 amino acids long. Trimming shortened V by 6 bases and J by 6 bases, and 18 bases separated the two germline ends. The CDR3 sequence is CASSHPLERCEQYF. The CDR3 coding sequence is TGTGCCAGCAGCCACCCGCTGGAGCGTTGCGAGCAGTACTTC.

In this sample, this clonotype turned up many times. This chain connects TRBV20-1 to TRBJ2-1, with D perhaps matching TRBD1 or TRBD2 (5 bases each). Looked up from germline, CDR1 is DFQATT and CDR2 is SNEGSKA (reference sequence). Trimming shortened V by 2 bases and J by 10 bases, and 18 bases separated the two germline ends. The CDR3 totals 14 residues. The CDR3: CSARSGPPGSEQFF. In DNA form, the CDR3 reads TGCAGTGCTAGATCGGGGCCACCCGGGTCCGAGCAGTTCTTC.

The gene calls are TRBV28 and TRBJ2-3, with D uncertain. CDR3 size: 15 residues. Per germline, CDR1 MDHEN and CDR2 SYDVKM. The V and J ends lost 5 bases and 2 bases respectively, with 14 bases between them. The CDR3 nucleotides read TGTGCCAGCAGTCCCCTTTGGATCGCCACAGATACGCAGTATTTT. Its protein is CASSPLWIATDTQYF. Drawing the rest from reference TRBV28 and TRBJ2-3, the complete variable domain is DVKVTQSSRYLVKRTGEKVFLECVQDMDHENMFWYRQDPGLGLRLIYFSYDVKMKEKGDIPEGYSVSREKKERFSLILESASTNQTSMYLCASSPLWIATDTQYFGPGTRLTVL.

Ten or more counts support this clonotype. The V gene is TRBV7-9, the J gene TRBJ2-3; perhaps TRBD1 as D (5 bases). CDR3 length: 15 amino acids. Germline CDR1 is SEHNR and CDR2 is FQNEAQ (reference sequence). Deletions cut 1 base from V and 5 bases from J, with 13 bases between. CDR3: CASSLVVPRGDTQYF. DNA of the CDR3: TGTGCCAGCAGCTTAGTGGTCCCAAGGGGAGATACGCAGTATTTT.

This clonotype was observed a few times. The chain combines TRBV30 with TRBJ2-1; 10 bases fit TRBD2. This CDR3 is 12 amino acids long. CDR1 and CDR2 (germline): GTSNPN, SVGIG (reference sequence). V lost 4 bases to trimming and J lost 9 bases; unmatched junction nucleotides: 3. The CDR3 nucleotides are TGTGCCTGGACTAGCGGGAGAAGTGAGCAGTTCTTC. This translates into CAWTSGRSEQFF.

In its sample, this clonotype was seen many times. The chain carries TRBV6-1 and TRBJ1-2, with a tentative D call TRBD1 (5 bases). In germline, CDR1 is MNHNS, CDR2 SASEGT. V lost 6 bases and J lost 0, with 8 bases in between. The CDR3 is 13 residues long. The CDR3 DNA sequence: TGTGCCAGCAGACAAGGGGCTAACTATGGCTACACCTTC. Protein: CASRQGANYGYTF.

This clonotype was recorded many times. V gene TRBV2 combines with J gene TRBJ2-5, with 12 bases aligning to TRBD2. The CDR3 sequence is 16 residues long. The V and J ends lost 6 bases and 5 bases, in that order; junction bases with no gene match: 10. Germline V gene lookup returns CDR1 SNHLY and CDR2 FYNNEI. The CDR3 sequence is CASRVGLAGPKETQYF. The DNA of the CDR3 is TGTGCCAGCAGGGTAGGACTAGCGGGGCCCAAGGAGACCCAGTACTTC.

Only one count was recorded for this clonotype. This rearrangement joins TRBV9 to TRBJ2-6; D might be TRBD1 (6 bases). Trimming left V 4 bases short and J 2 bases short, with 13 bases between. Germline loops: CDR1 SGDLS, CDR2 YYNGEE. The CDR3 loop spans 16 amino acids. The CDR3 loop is CASSSGTIPGANVLTF. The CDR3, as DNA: TGTGCCAGCAGCTCCGGGACAATCCCTGGGGCCAACGTCCTGACTTTC.

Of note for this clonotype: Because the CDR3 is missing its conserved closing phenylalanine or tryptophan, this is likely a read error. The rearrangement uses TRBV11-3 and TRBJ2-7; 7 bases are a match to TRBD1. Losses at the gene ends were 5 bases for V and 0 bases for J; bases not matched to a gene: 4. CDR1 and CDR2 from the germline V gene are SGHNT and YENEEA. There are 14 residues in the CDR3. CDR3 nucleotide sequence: TGTGCCAGCAGCCGGGACAGCGACTCCTACGAGCAGTACTTA. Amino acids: CASSRDSDSYEQYL.

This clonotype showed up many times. The CDR3 DNA is TGTGCCAGCAGTCCTTCTTATGCAACTAATGAAAAACTGTTTTTT. Residues: CASSPSYATNEKLFF. This chain connects TRBV6-1 to TRBJ1-4, with unresolved D. The CDR3 is made up of 15 amino acids. V lost 5 bases, J lost 0 bases, and 10 bases lay in between. CDR1 and CDR2 from the germline V gene are MNHNS and SASEGT.

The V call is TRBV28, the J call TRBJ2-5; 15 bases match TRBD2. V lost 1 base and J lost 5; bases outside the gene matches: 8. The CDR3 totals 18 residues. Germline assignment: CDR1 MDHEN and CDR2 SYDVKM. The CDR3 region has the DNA TGTGCCAGCAGTTTATCGAGGACTAGCGGGAGGGCCTATGAGACCCAGTACTTC. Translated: CASSLSRTSGRAYETQYF.

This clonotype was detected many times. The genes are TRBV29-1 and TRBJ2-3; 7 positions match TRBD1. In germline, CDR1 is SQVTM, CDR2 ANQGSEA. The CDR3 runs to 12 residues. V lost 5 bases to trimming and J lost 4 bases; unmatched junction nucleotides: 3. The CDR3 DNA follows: TGCAGCGTTAAAGGGGGCGCAGATACGCAGTATTTT. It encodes CSVKGGADTQYF.

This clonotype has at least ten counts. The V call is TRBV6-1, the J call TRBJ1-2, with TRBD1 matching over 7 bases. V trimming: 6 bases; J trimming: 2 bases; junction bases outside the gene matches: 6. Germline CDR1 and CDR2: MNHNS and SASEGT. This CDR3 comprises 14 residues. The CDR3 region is CASSPGTENYGYTF. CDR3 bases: TGTGCCAGCAGCCCCGGGACAGAAAACTATGGCTACACCTTC.

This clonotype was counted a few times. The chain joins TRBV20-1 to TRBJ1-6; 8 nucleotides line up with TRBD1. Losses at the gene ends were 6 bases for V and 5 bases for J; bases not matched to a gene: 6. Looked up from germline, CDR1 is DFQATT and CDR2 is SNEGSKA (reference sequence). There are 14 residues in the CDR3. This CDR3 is CSAVGTGHNSPLHF. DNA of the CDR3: TGCAGTGCAGTCGGGACAGGCCATAATTCACCCCTCCACTTT.

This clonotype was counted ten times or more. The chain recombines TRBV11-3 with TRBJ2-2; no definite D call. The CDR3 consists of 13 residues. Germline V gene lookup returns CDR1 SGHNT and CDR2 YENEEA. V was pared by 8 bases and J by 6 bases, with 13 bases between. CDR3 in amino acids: CASYLGGAGELFF. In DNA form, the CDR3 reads TGTGCCAGCTATCTCGGTGGTGCCGGGGAGCTGTTTTTT. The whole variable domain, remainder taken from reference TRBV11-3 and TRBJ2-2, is EAGVVQSPRYKIIEKKQPVAFWCNPISGHNTLYWYLQNLGQGPELLIRYENEEAVDDSQLPKDRFSAERLKGVDSTLKIQPAELGDSAVYLCASYLGGAGELFFGEGSRLTVL.

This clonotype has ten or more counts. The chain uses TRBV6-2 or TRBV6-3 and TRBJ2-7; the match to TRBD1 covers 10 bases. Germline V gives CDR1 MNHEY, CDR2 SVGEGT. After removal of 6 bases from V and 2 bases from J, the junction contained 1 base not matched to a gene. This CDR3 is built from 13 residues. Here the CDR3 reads CASRGQGAYEQYF. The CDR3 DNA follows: TGTGCCAGCAGAGGACAGGGGGCCTACGAGCAGTACTTC.

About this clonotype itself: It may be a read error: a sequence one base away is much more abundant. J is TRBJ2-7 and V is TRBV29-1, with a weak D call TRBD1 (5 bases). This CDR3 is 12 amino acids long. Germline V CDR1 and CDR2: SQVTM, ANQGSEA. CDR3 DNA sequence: TGCAACGTACAGGATCGGACCTACGAGCAGTACTTC. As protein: CNVQDRTYEQYF.

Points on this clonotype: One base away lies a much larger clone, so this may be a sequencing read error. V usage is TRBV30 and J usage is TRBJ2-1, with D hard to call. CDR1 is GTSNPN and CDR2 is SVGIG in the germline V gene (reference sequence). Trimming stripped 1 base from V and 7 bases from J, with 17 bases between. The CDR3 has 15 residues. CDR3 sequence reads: CAWSAGIASVNEQFF. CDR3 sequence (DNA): TGTGCCTGGAGTGCAGGAATAGCTTCGGTAAATGAGCAGTTCTTC.

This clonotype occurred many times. CDR3 sequence reads: CASTHRGLNQPQHF. CDR3 bases: TGTGCCAGCACTCACAGGGGGCTCAATCAGCCCCAGCATTTT. The chain uses TRBV12-3 or TRBV12-4 and TRBJ1-5, with 9 bases lining up with TRBD1. The CDR3 extends over 14 amino acids. Trimming removed 7 bases from V and 3 bases from J; junction bases left unmatched: 4.

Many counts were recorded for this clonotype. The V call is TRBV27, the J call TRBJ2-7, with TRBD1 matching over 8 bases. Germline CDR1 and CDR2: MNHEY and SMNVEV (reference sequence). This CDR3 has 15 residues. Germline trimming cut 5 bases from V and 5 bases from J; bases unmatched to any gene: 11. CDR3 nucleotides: TGTGCCAGCAGTCTCCGCACAGGGGGTCGGAACGAGCAGTACTTC. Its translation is CASSLRTGGRNEQYF.